This entry concerns a single T cell receptor (beta chain). The data originate from a study of cytomegalovirus exposure and HLA in healthy donors. The CDR3 is 12 residues long. Per germline, CDR1 MDHEN and CDR2 SYDVKM. V was cut by 9 bases and J by 7 bases, with 13 bases left in between. The PCR used 60 Vbeta and 13 Jbeta primers. Using immunoSEQ multiplex PCR, the repertoire was profiled, and TCRdb retains in-frame clones only, with some absent. Of approximately 170,000 clones listed, 68% are singletons. The V call is TRBV28, the J call TRBJ1-5, with D perhaps TRBD1 (5 bases). Sequenced: PBMCs. This sequence was found in a woman aged 40 to 50 in good health and CMV-seropositive. The DNA for the CDR3 is TGTGCCAGTAGGGACTACGGACAGCCCCAGCATTTT. It specifies CASRDYGQPQHF.